This T cell receptor beta chain derives from a study of cytomegalovirus exposure and HLA in healthy donors (dated by TCRdb to about 2017). For context, the study as a whole: An earlier analysis of approximately 590 of the donors reported 250 to 350 Gb of sequence data and roughly 110 million unique TCR beta sequences from around 200 million T cells. Besides the first cohort of around 700 subjects, a separate validation cohort made up of over 100 different subjects was used. To predict cytomegalovirus infection status, the study brought together high-throughput TCR immunosequencing, statistical association of individual TCRs with disease status, and machine learning. All discovery cohort repertoires had been generated on a single sequencing platform. The later analysis used no new phenotypic data to find candidate immune exposures, relying instead on TCR beta sequences and their occurrence across donors. Across roughly 420 genotyped donors of the cohort, an average of about 220,000 unique TCR beta nucleotide sequences per donor were sequenced, and approximately 19% of those sequences were non-productive. An earlier analysis of 587 of the donors used high-throughput TCR beta sequencing to judge whether each TCR beta V gene segment behaved as functional or pseudogenic. HLA typing covered class I and class II loci at four-digit resolution. A later analysis re-examined previously published TCR beta repertoires from about 700 donors and added high-resolution HLA genotyping to investigate patterns of TCR occurrence. Donor age, sex, ethnicity and CMV serostatus were compiled alongside the repertoire data. In a later genetic analysis, genome-wide SNP genotypes for about three fifths of the roughly 670 donors were used, and that subset was treated as a discovery cohort. Using immunosequencing, the study profiled T cell repertoires from 550 to 750 subjects and related those repertoires to cytomegalovirus serostatus. Four or five DR-DQ haplotypes were treated as single units for association and clustering because of strong linkage in the cohort. Of the approximately 400 genotyped donors, 65% to 90% were placed in the genetic ancestry cluster associated with self-reported Caucasian donors. The study was designed to test whether signatures of past pathogen exposure could be identified by cataloging public T cell receptors. Roughly 300 gigabases of sequencing data and 78 million or so unique TCR sequences were included in an early release covering roughly 600 HLA-typed donors. The number of donors typed differed by locus, with about 629-640 for A, B, C, DRB1 and DQB1, about 500 for DQA1, under 610 for DPA1, and some 470 for DPB1.

Regarding this clone: What this receptor recognizes is not known. There are no base qualities to consult, and no much larger clone falls within one base.

Via the germline V gene (reference sequence), CDR1 is MNHEY and CDR2 SMNVEV. Compared with germline, V lacks 5 bases and J lacks 4 bases; bases without a gene match: 6. From the cysteine up to the phenylalanine, the CDR3 has a length of 16 residues. This entry keeps only the CDR3 DNA: 48 bases, framed from base 1. The cohort consisted of approximately 670 healthy bone marrow donors. Cohort members were all nominally healthy when sampled, although unrecorded immune exposures were likely present. The donor was CMV seronegative and belonged to the group of around 400 seronegative cohort members. Each donor provided a peripheral blood sample, and peripheral blood mononuclear cells were used for TCR beta sequencing. The Qiagen DNeasy Blood Extraction Kit was used to extract genomic DNA from the blood cell samples. The study at large found these results: Several of the top co-occurrence clusters appeared to be linked to parvovirus B19, influenza, CMV and Epstein-Barr virus, according to a later analysis. In a later analysis, most CMV-associated TCR beta chains were found to appear HLA-restricted, with HLA associations seemingly driven largely by CMV exposure. In the study, 150 to 200 TCR beta chains were listed as associated with cytomegalovirus. A further reported finding was that TCR beta sequences accurately predicted the HLA-A and HLA-B alleles for most subjects in the first cohort. In this cohort, only TCR beta chains were sequenced, and detectable features were limited by the absence of alpha or paired-chain data. When HLA alleles, especially DR and DQ, strongly co-occurred, attributing TCR associations to individual alleles was difficult. Three of the identified cytomegalovirus-associated TCR beta chains were confirmed in vitro to be specific for cytomegalovirus antigens. A later analysis associated about 17,000 TCR beta sequences with specific HLA alleles at a false discovery rate of 0.05. Presence/absence analyses assumed roughly uniform sequencing depth across donors, an assumption that may not hold. The authors suggested that the approach could potentially be extended to other disease states and immunological phenotypes. Some IMGT-functional V segments, including TRBV6-2 and TRBV6-3, could not be told apart with the 87-base-pair reads, so those segments were excluded. Most TCR sequences were seen in very few donors, while some public TCRs were found in many individuals. A later genetic analysis reported fewer N-insertions in productive TCRs among donors in an Asian-associated ancestry cluster than the roughly 700-donor mean. The classifier was reported to diagnose cytomegalovirus status with high specificity and sensitivity in both the original cohort and the validation cohort. A later genetic analysis associated a missense DCLRE1C variant with V-gene and J-gene trimming of TCR beta chains, and an independent cohort replicated the association. A cluster of highly shared sequence variants was judged likely to represent a technical artifact of the sequencing pipeline. In a later analysis, TCR association rates were found to vary across HLA loci, with the most associated TCRs seen for DRB1 alleles and the fewest for HLA-C alleles. The earlier analysis of some 540 of the donors excluded 15 to 20 rarely observed V segments, including chromosome 9 orphons, because counts were too low. Linkage disequilibrium might explain the correlated functional status among segregating V segments, but an unknown experimental factor could not be ruled out. In an earlier analysis of approximately 590 of the donors, most TCR beta V segments appeared in productive rearrangements about 90% or about 30% of the time, broadly matching IMGT annotations. In a later analysis, HLA-associated TCR beta chains were found to be more clonally expanded and to have lower generation probabilities than equally common non-associated chains. The only immune exposure information available for the cohort was CMV serostatus. Because HLA typing was unavailable for some donors at each locus, only the typed subset was used in association tests.

The library was made by the immunoSEQ multiplex PCR assay. For the multiplex PCR, a mixture combining 60 forward primers for TCR Vbeta segments and 13 reverse primers for TCR Jbeta segments was used. A multiplex PCR assay on genomic DNA amplified the CDR3 region of rearranged TCR beta genes. Amplified TCR beta libraries were sequenced as 87-base-pair reads on the Illumina HiSeq System. Processing in the source paper ran as follows. In a later analysis, tens of millions of unique TCR beta chains were counted across the approximately 640 repertoires, and approximately 11 million of these chains were shared by at least two donors. Raw reads were error-corrected and collapsed into unique sequences by a nearest-neighbor algorithm in which closely related sequences were merged to remove PCR and sequencing errors. To assign V, D and J gene segments, CDR3 sequences were aligned to IMGT reference sequences. For a sequence to be retained, a match of at least six nucleotides was required to both a V gene segment and a J gene segment. A rearrangement counted as productive if the CDR3 had no stop codons and remained in frame with V and J, and every other rearrangement counted as non-productive. Following IMGT convention, CDR3 was defined as the stretch from the second conserved V-encoded cysteine to the conserved J-encoded phenylalanine. Sequences without an unambiguous match to a single V gene segment were excluded from the earlier analysis of about 640 of the donors. In an earlier analysis of more than 500 of the donors, a V segment was called functional when productive rearrangements were above 56.7%, and segregating when the standard deviation between donors exceeded 5%. A statistical classification framework was built to diagnose cytomegalovirus status from the catalog of TCR beta chain sequences. In a later analysis, V and J genes were assigned by comparing TCR nucleotide sequences against IMGT/GENE-DB human TR gene sequences. The TCRdist pipeline was used in a later analysis to assign CDR3 sequences and most-parsimonious VDJ recombination scenarios. In a later analysis, each TCR beta chain was defined by its CDR3 amino acid sequence together with its V-gene family, and reads lacking a unique V-gene family were excluded. A later analysis removed 500 to 600 highly shared, low-generation-probability nucleotide sequences to deal with suspected cross-contamination and a sequencing artifact. In a later analysis, a clonal expansion index was calculated for each public chain from normalized within-repertoire ranks of inferred template counts. In a later analysis, generation probabilities were computed with a VDJ recombination model fitted to out-of-frame rearrangements, and the resulting probabilities were checked against IGoR. In a later analysis, TCR-TCR, TCR-HLA and TCR-CMV co-occurrence was scored with hypergeometric tests, and a repertoire-size bias correction was applied to TCR pairs. A later analysis estimated false discovery rates by permuting HLA or CMV assignments 20 times. In a later analysis, co-occurring TCRs were grouped using DBSCAN, with TCRdist sequence similarity added in when clustering inside HLA-allele-positive subsets. Repertoires with fewer than 30,000 or more than 120,000 public chains were left out of co-occurrence clustering, as were about 5 repertoires with anomalous nucleotide sharing. This immuneACCESS table, as held by TCRdb, lists in-frame sequences with V and J called but not all clones. Of the missing ones, under half trace to an unresolved V gene in checked studies; the others have no known cause. V, J and clone size reflect that table, while D and trimming were determined from the DNA. A total of under 250,000 clones appear in this sample, 70% to 90% of them only once. The ten top clones hold under 3% of the sample.

In this chain, TRBV27 is recombined with TRBJ2-1; TRBD2 matches 12 bases in the middle. Input material: PBMCs. This TCR derives from a woman in her forties or fifties in good health and CMV-seronegative. The nucleotide sequence reads TGTGCCAGCAGTCCAGGGACTAGCGGGCCGTACAATGAGCAGTTCTTC. This is translated as CASSPGTSGPYNEQFF.